Listed below are T cell receptor beta chains from one sample, sequenced in a study of early T cells in non-severe SARS-CoV-2 infection. TCRdb re-called the 5' RACE reads through MiXCR, storing one row per CDR3 protein. The sample shows fewer than 100,000 distinct CDR3 sequences, around 11% of them seen only once. Sequenced sample: whole blood. These receptor sequences come from an adult who was a healthcare worker with PCR-confirmed SARS-CoV-2 infection or an uninfected control (not recorded which). The CDR3 runs from the conserved cysteine through the conserved F or W. The order of the fields is J gene, D gene, V gene, CDR3 length, clone size, CDR3 protein, CDR3 DNA. A D gene is named only where the DNA matches it firmly. Rows give clone size only sometimes, using once, few, many, or a class for an expanded clone.

J gene: TRBJ1-5; D gene: -; V gene: TRBV19; CDR3 length: 17; clone size: many; CDR3 protein: CASSRRQVGYSNQPQHF; CDR3 DNA: TGTGCCAGTAGTCGTCGTCAGGTAGGGTATAGCAATCAGCCCCAGCATTTT
J gene: TRBJ2-7; D gene: -; V gene: TRBV6-6; CDR3 length: 14; clone size: few; CDR3 protein: CASSPPWRPYEQYF; CDR3 DNA: TGTGCCAGCAGTCCCCCCTGGAGACCCTACGAGCAGTACTTC
J gene: TRBJ2-7; D gene: TRBD1; V gene: TRBV2; CDR3 length: 15; clone size: many; CDR3 protein: CASSPRPGQGYEQYF; CDR3 DNA: TGTGCCAGCAGCCCCCGCCCCGGACAGGGGTACGAGCAGTACTTC
J gene: TRBJ2-7; D gene: -; V gene: TRBV4-2; CDR3 length: 12; clone size: few; CDR3 protein: CASSQDRYEQYF; CDR3 DNA: TGTGCCAGCAGCCAAGATCGCTACGAGCAGTACTTC
J gene: TRBJ1-2; D gene: -; V gene: TRBV20-1; CDR3 length: 13; clone size: many; CDR3 protein: CSAAEAPNYGYTF; CDR3 DNA: TGCAGTGCCGCAGAGGCCCCGAACTATGGCTACACCTTC
J gene: TRBJ2-1; D gene: -; V gene: TRBV9; CDR3 length: 15; clone size: few; CDR3 protein: CASSVVGGAHNEQFF; CDR3 DNA: TGTGCCAGCAGCGTAGTTGGGGGTGCACACAATGAGCAGTTCTTC
J gene: TRBJ1-2; D gene: TRBD1; V gene: TRBV7-2; CDR3 length: 16; clone size: few; CDR3 protein: CASSLVGTGEGYGYTF; CDR3 DNA: TGTGCCAGCAGCTTGGTGGGCACAGGGGAAGGCTATGGCTACACCTTC
J gene: TRBJ1-3; D gene: TRBD1; V gene: TRBV11-2; CDR3 length: 15; clone size: -; CDR3 protein: CASRLTTGAENTIYF; CDR3 DNA: TGTGCCAGCAGGTTAACGACAGGGGCTGAAAACACCATATATTTT
J gene: TRBJ1-1; D gene: -; V gene: TRBV29-1; CDR3 length: 12; clone size: few; CDR3 protein: CSVAQGGTEAFF; CDR3 DNA: TGCAGCGTCGCACAGGGTGGGACTGAAGCTTTCTTT
J gene: TRBJ2-3; D gene: -; V gene: TRBV7-3; CDR3 length: 14; clone size: -; CDR3 protein: CASSPEGGPDTQYF; CDR3 DNA: TGTGCCAGCAGCCCTGAGGGGGGCCCAGATACGCAGTATTTT
J gene: TRBJ2-3; D gene: -; V gene: TRBV14; CDR3 length: 15; clone size: few; CDR3 protein: CASSLVGGPPDTQYF; CDR3 DNA: TGTGCCAGCAGCCTAGTCGGGGGCCCCCCAGATACGCAGTATTTT
J gene: TRBJ1-6; D gene: -; V gene: TRBV4-2; CDR3 length: 17; clone size: few; CDR3 protein: CASSWTGRDKDNSPLHF; CDR3 DNA: TGTGCCAGCAGCTGGACTGGCAGGGACAAGGATAATTCACCCCTCCACTTT
J gene: TRBJ2-7; D gene: -; V gene: TRBV6-2/TRBV6-3; CDR3 length: 15; clone size: many; CDR3 protein: CASSYSNPRVYEQYF; CDR3 DNA: TGTGCCAGCAGTTACTCGAATCCCAGGGTCTACGAGCAGTACTTC
J gene: TRBJ1-2; D gene: TRBD1; V gene: TRBV11-2; CDR3 length: 14; clone size: -; CDR3 protein: CASSLSDRPYGYTF; CDR3 DNA: TGTGCCAGCAGCTTATCGGACAGGCCCTATGGCTACACCTTC
J gene: TRBJ2-3; D gene: -; V gene: TRBV5-5; CDR3 length: 16; clone size: many; CDR3 protein: CASSFPGRGGTDTQYF; CDR3 DNA: TGTGCCAGCAGCTTCCCGGGGCGGGGCGGCACAGATACGCAGTATTTT
J gene: TRBJ2-5; D gene: -; V gene: TRBV6-2/TRBV6-3; CDR3 length: 14; clone size: few; CDR3 protein: CASSYLGGEETQYF; CDR3 DNA: TGTGCCAGCAGTTATCTAGGAGGTGAAGAGACCCAGTACTTC
J gene: TRBJ1-5; D gene: -; V gene: TRBV4-1; CDR3 length: 16; clone size: many; CDR3 protein: CASSLPARGSNQPQHF; CDR3 DNA: TGCGCCAGCAGCCTGCCGGCAAGGGGGAGCAATCAGCCCCAGCATTTT
J gene: TRBJ2-7; D gene: -; V gene: TRBV2; CDR3 length: 12; clone size: few; CDR3 protein: CASSDRRYEQYF; CDR3 DNA: TGTGCCAGCAGTGATAGGCGCTACGAGCAGTACTTC
J gene: TRBJ2-3; D gene: TRBD1; V gene: TRBV6-5; CDR3 length: 14; clone size: -; CDR3 protein: CASRIDRVEDTQYF; CDR3 DNA: TGTGCCAGCAGGATCGACAGGGTAGAAGATACGCAGTATTTT
J gene: TRBJ2-7; D gene: -; V gene: TRBV18; CDR3 length: 15; clone size: many; CDR3 protein: CASSPYGGLTYEQYF; CDR3 DNA: TGTGCCAGCTCACCGTACGGGGGCCTAACCTACGAGCAGTACTTC
J gene: TRBJ1-4; D gene: -; V gene: TRBV29-1; CDR3 length: 11; clone size: -; CDR3 protein: CSVEDDEKLFF; CDR3 DNA: TGCAGCGTTGAGGACGATGAAAAACTGTTTTTT
J gene: TRBJ2-2; D gene: -; V gene: TRBV29-1; CDR3 length: 11; clone size: many; CDR3 protein: CSVEEDGELFF; CDR3 DNA: TGCAGCGTTGAAGAGGACGGGGAGCTGTTTTTT
J gene: TRBJ1-5; D gene: TRBD1; V gene: TRBV5-1; CDR3 length: 16; clone size: many; CDR3 protein: CASSPRGQGRGQPQHF; CDR3 DNA: TGCGCCAGCAGCCCTCGTGGACAGGGACGGGGGCAGCCCCAGCATTTT
J gene: TRBJ1-1; D gene: -; V gene: TRBV29-1; CDR3 length: 12; clone size: many; CDR3 protein: CSVEEGVSEAFF; CDR3 DNA: TGCAGCGTTGAAGAAGGGGTGTCCGAAGCTTTCTTT
J gene: TRBJ1-3; D gene: -; V gene: TRBV12-5; CDR3 length: 11; clone size: -; CDR3 protein: CASAIVGTIYF; CDR3 DNA: TGTGCTAGTGCCATCGTGGGCACCATATATTTT
J gene: TRBJ2-3; D gene: -; V gene: TRBV2; CDR3 length: 13; clone size: few; CDR3 protein: CASSEVGVDTQYF; CDR3 DNA: TGTGCCAGCAGTGAAGTCGGTGTAGATACGCAGTATTTT
J gene: TRBJ2-1; D gene: -; V gene: TRBV7-3; CDR3 length: 14; clone size: many; CDR3 protein: CASSLGGPGDEQFF; CDR3 DNA: TGTGCCAGCAGCTTAGGGGGGCCAGGGGATGAGCAGTTCTTC